The T cell receptor (beta chain) under discussion was sequenced for a study of PD-L1 blockade in urothelial cancer. Whole-study context: Patients with male sex and bladder-origin urothelial cancer accounted for twenty-five of 29 enrolled. Investigators checked blood 3 weeks (second dose) and 6 weeks after treatment start.

CDR3 length: 14 residues. CDR1 and CDR2 from the germline V gene are ENHRY and SYGVKD. Trimming shortened V by 6 bases and J by 0 bases, and 9 bases separated the two germline ends. The time point denotes: pretreatment peripheral blood. Here immunoSEQ multiplex PCR was the method, and the copy in TCRdb shows in-frame clones only, minus some. Of around 60,000 clones listed, 80% to 85% are singletons. The table lists this clone with a count of one. The antigen is not known. Whole-study results and caveats: Durable-benefit patients had greater expansion of tumor-associated blood clones at 3 weeks.

The gene calls are TRBV10-3 and TRBJ1-3, with D hard to call. The source is a man in his 70s with urothelial cancer. Sequenced material: PBMCs, taken around atezolizumab (anti-PD-L1) treatment. This CDR3 reads CAISGGFSGNTIYF. CDR3 coding DNA: TGTGCCATCAGCGGCGGCTTCTCTGGAAACACCATATATTTT.